Listed below are T cell receptor beta chains from one sample, sequenced in a study of blood T cell repertoires in COVID-19. Sequencing used immunoSEQ multiplex PCR; TCRdb keeps in-frame clones, though not all of them. This table has approximately 200,000 clones, 80% to 90% appearing once. The specimen sequenced was peripheral blood. Source of these receptors: a man aged 55 to 70 who had recovered from COVID-19. The CDR3 runs from the conserved cysteine through the conserved F or W. D genes are given only for firm matches. Not every row has a clone size; where given, it reads once, few, many or a size class.

length	D	V	J	size	DNA	CDR3
12	NA	TRBV14	TRBJ1-2	NA	TGTGCCAGCAGCCCAGGGTTCTATGGCTACACCTTC	CASSPGFYGYTF
15	TRBD1	TRBV7-3	TRBJ1-1	NA	TGTGCCAGCAGCTCACTGACAGGGGGCAACACTGAAGCTTTCTTT	CASSSLTGGNTEAFF
15	NA	TRBV5-8	TRBJ2-7	NA	TGTGCCAGCAGCTTGAGGGGACAAACTGATCCTGGGCAGTACTTC	CASSLRGQTDPGQYF
15	TRBD1	TRBV5-1	TRBJ2-5	NA	TGCGCCAGCAGTAAGGGACAGTCCAACCTGGGGACCCAGTACTTC	CASSKGQSNLGTQYF
12	TRBD1	TRBV2	TRBJ1-5	NA	TGTGCCAGCAGACAGGGGTGGGAGCCCCAGCATTTT	CASRQGWEPQHF
15	NA	TRBV7-3	TRBJ2-7	NA	TGTGCCAGCAGCTTATCTGGGGCGGGGGCCCGTGAGCAGTACTTC	CASSLSGAGAREQYF
11	NA	TRBV28	TRBJ1-2	NA	TGTGCCAGCAGTACTCCCAGGGGAAGCACCTTC	CASSTPRGSTF
15	TRBD1	TRBV7-6	TRBJ1-1	NA	TGTGCCAGCAGCCCCTCGACAGGGGCGCGGACTGAAGCTTTCTTT	CASSPSTGARTEAFF
14	NA	TRBV15	TRBJ1-1	NA	TGTGCCACCAGCAGAACAGCGGCGGTCACTGAAGCTTTCTTT	CATSRTAAVTEAFF
15	NA	TRBV5-1	TRBJ2-5	NA	TGCGCCAGCAGCTTGACCGGGACACCTCGGGAGACCCAGTACTTC	CASSLTGTPRETQYF
16	NA	TRBV30	TRBJ2-1	NA	TGTGCCTGGAGTATACGGGTCGGCCGAGGCTACAATGAGCAGTTCTTC	CAWSIRVGRGYNEQFF
15	TRBD1	TRBV5-1	TRBJ2-5	NA	TGCGCCAGCAGCTCGACAGGGGGCCTTAGGGAGACCCAGTACTTC	CASSSTGGLRETQYF
17	TRBD1	TRBV30	TRBJ1-2	NA	TGTGCCTGGAGTGTGGGATGGACAGGGGGCGCCCGCTATGGCTACACCTTC	CAWSVGWTGGARYGYTF
15	NA	TRBV9	TRBJ2-3	once	TGTGCCAGCAACCATCTCTTACAGGGCACAGATACGCAGTATTTT	CASNHLLQGTDTQYF
14	NA	TRBV19	TRBJ2-4	NA	TGTGCCAGCCGGGTCTCGGTAGCCAAAAACATTCAGTACTTC	CASRVSVAKNIQYF
12	TRBD2	TRBV15	TRBJ2-7	many	TGTGCCACCAGCAGAGGGGGGGGAGAGCAGTACTTC	CATSRGGGEQYF
13	NA	TRBV2	TRBJ2-5	NA	TGTGCCAGCATCCCGGGTTCCCGGGAGACCCAGTACTTC	CASIPGSRETQYF
14	NA	TRBV28	TRBJ1-3	NA	TGTGCCAGCGGAAGAGGGCTAACTGGAAACACCATATATTTT	CASGRGLTGNTIYF
18	TRBD2	TRBV3-1/TRBV3-2	TRBJ2-4	NA	TGTGCCAGCAGCCGAGGGACTAGCGGAGGCACGGCCAAAAACATTCAGTACTTC	CASSRGTSGGTAKNIQYF
14	NA	TRBV5-1	TRBJ2-2	few	TGCGCCAGCCGTCCGGGGAAGGCCACCGGGGAGCTGTTTTTT	CASRPGKATGELFF
12	NA	TRBV30	TRBJ2-1	NA	TGTGCCTGGAGTGTGTCAGGGAATGAGCAGTTCTTC	CAWSVSGNEQFF
15	NA	TRBV7-2	TRBJ2-7	NA	TGTGCCAGCAGCTCCTCCGAGGGTAGAAACTACGAGCAGTACTTC	CASSSSEGRNYEQYF
14	NA	TRBV30	TRBJ1-5	NA	TGTGCCTGGGGTGGGGATGGCGCGGGTCAGCCCCAGCATTTT	CAWGGDGAGQPQHF